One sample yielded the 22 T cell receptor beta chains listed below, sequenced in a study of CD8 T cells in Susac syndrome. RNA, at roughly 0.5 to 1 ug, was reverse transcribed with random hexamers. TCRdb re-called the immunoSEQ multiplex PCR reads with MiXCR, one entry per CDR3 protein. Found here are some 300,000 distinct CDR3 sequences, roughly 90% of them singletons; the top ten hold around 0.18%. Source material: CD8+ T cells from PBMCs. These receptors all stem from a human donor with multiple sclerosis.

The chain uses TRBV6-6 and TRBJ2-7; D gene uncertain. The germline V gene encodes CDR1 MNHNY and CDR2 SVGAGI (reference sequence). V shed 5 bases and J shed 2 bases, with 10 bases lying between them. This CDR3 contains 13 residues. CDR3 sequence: CASSADPAYEQYF. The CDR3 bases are TGTGCCAGCAGTGCGGACCCAGCCTACGAGCAGTACTTC.

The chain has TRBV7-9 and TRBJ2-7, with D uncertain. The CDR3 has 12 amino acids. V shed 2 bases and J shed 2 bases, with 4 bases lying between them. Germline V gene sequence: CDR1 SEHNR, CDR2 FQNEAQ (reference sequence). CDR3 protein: CASSLYAYEQYF. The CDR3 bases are TGTGCCAGCAGCTTATATGCCTACGAGCAGTACTTC.

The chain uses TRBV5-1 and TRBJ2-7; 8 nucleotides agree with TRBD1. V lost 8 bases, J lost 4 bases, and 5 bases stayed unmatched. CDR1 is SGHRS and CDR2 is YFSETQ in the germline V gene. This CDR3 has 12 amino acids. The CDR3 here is CARSGGRYEQYF. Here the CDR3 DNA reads TGCGCCAGATCAGGGGGCAGGTACGAGCAGTACTTC.

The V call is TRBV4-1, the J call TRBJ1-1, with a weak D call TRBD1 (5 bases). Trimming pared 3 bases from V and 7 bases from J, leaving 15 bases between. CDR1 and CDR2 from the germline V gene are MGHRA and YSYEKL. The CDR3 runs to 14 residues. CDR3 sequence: CASSHDPGQSEAFF. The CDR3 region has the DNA TGCGCCAGCAGCCATGACCCCGGACAAAGTGAAGCTTTCTTT.

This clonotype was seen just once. The CDR3 is CASSAGQRMGSYQPQHF. DNA of the CDR3: TGTGCCAGCAGCGCCGGACAGCGAATGGGGAGCTATCAGCCCCAGCATTTT. This rearrangement joins TRBV11-2 to TRBJ1-5; D perhaps matches TRBD1 (6 bases). Germline loops: CDR1 SGHAT, CDR2 FQNNGV. The CDR3 loop spans 17 amino acids. Trimming left V 5 bases short and J 5 bases short, with 22 bases between.

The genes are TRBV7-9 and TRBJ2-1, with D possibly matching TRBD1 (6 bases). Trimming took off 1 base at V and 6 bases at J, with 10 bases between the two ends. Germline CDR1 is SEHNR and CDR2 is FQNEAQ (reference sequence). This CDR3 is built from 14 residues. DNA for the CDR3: TGTGCCAGCAGCTTAGAACAGGGAATCAATGAGCAGTTCTTC. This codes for CASSLEQGINEQFF.

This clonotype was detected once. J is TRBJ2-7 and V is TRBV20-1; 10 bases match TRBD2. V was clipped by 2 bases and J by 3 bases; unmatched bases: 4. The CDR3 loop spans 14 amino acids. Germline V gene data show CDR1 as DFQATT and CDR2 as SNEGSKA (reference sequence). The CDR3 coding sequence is TGCAGTGCTAGAACCGGGACTAGCGACTACGAGCAGTACTTC. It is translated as CSARTGTSDYEQYF.

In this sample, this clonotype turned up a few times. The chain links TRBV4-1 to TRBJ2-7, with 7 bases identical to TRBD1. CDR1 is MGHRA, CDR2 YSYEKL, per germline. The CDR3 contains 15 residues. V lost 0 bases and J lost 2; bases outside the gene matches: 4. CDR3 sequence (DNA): TGCGCCAGCAGCCAAGAAGAGGGGGCCCCCTACGAGCAGTACTTC. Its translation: CASSQEEGAPYEQYF.

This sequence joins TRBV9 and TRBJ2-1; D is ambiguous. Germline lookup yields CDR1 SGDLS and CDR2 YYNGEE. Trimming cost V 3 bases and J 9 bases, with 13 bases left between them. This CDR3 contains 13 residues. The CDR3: CASSGTVQREQFF. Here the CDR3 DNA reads TGTGCCAGCAGCGGCACGGTTCAGCGTGAGCAGTTCTTC.

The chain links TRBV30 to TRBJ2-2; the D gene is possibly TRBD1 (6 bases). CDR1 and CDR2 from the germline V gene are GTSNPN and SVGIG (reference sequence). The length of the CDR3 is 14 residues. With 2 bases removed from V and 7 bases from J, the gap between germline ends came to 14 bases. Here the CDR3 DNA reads TGTGCCTGGAGTAGAGGCAGGGGTATCGGGGAGCTGTTTTTT. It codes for CAWSRGRGIGELFF.

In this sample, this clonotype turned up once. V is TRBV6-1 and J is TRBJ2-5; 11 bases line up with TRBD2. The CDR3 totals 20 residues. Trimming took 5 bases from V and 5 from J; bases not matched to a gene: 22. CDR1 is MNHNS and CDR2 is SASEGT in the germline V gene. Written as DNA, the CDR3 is TGTGCCAGCAGTCTAGATGGGACAGGGTTTTCTAGCGGGAGGTTTGAGACCCAGTACTTC. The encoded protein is CASSLDGTGFSSGRFETQYF.

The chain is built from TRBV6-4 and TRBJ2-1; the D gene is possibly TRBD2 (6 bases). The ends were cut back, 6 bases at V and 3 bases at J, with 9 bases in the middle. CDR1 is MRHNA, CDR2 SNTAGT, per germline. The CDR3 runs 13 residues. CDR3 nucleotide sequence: TGTGCCAGCAGCCGGGAGCTCTACAATGAGCAGTTCTTC. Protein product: CASSRELYNEQFF.

For the CDR3, the DNA is TGTGCCAGCAGCTCCCCTCCGGGTCGCCTAGCGGACCATAGCACAGATACGCAGTATTTT. Protein sequence: CASSSPPGRLADHSTDTQYF. The chain is built from TRBV7-8 and TRBJ2-3; TRBD2 agrees at 7 bases. Germline-derived CDR1 and CDR2 are SGHVS and FQNEAQ. There are 20 residues in the CDR3. Trimming cost V 4 bases and J 0 bases; bases outside gene matches: 19.

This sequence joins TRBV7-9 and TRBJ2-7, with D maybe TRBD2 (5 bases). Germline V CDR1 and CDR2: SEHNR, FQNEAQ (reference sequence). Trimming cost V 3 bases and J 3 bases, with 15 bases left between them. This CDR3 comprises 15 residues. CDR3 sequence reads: CASSFPREGFYEQYF. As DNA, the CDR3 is TGTGCCAGCAGCTTCCCCCGCGAGGGTTTCTACGAGCAGTACTTC.

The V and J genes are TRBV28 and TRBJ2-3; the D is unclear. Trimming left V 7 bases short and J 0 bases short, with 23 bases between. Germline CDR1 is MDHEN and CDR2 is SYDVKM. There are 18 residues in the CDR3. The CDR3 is CASNRAGPTFTSTDTQYF. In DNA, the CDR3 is TGTGCCAGCAATCGTGCAGGACCAACCTTCACTAGCACAGATACGCAGTATTTT.

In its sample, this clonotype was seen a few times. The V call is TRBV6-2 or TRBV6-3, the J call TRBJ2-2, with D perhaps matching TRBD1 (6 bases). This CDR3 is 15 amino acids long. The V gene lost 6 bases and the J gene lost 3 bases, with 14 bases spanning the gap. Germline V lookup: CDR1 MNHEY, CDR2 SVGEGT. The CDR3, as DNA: TGTGCCAGCAGAAATGGACAGTCGGACACCGGGGAGCTGTTTTTT. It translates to CASRNGQSDTGELFF.

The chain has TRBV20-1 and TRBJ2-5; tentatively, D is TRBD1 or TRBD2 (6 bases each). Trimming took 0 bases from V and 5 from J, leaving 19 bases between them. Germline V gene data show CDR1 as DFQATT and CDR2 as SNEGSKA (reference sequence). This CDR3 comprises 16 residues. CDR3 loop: CSARDWGETGWETQYF. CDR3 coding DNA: TGCAGTGCTAGAGATTGGGGGGAGACAGGTTGGGAGACCCAGTACTTC.

In DNA form, the CDR3 reads TGTGCCACCTTTTACCGGGACAGGGTCTACAATGAGCAGTTCTTC. It encodes CATFYRDRVYNEQFF. V is TRBV2 and J is TRBJ2-1; 9 bases fit TRBD1. The CDR3 loop spans 15 amino acids. The germline CDR1 and CDR2 sequences are SNHLY and FYNNEI. V shed 10 bases and J 3 bases; nucleotides not matched to a gene: 10.

The CDR3 bases are TGTGCCAGCAGTACACCGGGACAGGGGAACAATGAGCAGTTCTTC. Translation gives CASSTPGQGNNEQFF. The chain uses TRBV2 and TRBJ2-1; the match to TRBD1 covers 10 bases. The germline V gene encodes CDR1 SNHLY and CDR2 FYNNEI. The CDR3 has 15 residues. The V segment lost 5 bases and the J segment 5 bases; nucleotides outside the gene matches: 6.

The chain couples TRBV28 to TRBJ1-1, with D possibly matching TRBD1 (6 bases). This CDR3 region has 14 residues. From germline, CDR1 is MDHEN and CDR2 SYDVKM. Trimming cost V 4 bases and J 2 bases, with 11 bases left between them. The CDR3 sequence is CASSSYRVNTEAFF. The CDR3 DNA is TGTGCCAGCAGTTCCTACAGGGTCAACACTGAAGCTTTCTTT.

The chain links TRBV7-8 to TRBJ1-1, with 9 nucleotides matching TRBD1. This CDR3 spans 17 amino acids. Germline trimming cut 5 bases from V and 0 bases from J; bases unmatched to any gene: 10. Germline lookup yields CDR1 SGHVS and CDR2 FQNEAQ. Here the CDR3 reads CASSLDRGMDLNTEAFF. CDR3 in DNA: TGTGCCAGCAGCCTAGACAGGGGGATGGATTTGAACACTGAAGCTTTCTTT. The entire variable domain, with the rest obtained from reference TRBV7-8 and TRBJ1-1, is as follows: GAGVSQSPRYKVAKRGQDVALRCDPISGHVSLFWYQQALGQGPEFLTYFQNEAQLDKSGLPSDRFFAERPEGSVSTLKIQRTQQEDSAVYLCASSLDRGMDLNTEAFFGQGTRLTVV.

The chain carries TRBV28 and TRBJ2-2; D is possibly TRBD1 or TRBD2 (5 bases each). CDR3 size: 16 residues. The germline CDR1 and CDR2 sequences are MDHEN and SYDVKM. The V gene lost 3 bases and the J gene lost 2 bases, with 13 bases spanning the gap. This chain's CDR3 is CASSFRGDANTGELFF. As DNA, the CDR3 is TGTGCCAGCAGTTTTAGAGGGGACGCTAACACCGGGGAGCTGTTTTTT.